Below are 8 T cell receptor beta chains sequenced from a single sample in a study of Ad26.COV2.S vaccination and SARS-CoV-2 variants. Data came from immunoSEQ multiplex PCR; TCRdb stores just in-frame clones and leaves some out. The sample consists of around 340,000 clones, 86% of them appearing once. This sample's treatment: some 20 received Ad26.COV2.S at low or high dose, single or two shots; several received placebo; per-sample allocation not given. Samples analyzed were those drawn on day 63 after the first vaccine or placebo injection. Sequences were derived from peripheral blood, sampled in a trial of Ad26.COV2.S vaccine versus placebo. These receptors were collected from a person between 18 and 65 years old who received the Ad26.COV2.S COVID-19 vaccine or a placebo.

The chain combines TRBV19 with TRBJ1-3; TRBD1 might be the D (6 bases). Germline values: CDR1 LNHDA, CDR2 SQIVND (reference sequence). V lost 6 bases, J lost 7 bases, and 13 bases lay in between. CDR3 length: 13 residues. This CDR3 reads CASSLRGWNTIYF. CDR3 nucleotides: TGTGCCAGTAGCCTCAGGGGTTGGAACACCATATATTTT. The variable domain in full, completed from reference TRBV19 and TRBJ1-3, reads DGGITQSPKYLFRKEGQNVTLSCEQNLNHDAMYWYRQDPGQGLRLIYYSQIVNDFQKGDIAEGYSVSREKKESFPLTVTSAQKNPTAFYLCASSLRGWNTIYFGEGSWLTVV.

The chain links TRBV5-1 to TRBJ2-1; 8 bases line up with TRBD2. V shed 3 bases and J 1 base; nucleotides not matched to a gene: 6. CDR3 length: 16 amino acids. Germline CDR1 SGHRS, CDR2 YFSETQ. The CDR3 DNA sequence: TGCGCCAGCAGCTGGGTAGCGGGGAATTCCTACAATGAGCAGTTCTTC. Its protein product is CASSWVAGNSYNEQFF.

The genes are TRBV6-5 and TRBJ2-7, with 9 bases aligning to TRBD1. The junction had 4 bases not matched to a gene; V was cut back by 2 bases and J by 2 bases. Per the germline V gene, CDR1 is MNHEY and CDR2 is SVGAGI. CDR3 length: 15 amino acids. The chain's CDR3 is CASSYRRDRAYEQYF. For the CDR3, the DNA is TGTGCCAGCAGTTACAGGCGGGACAGGGCCTACGAGCAGTACTTC.

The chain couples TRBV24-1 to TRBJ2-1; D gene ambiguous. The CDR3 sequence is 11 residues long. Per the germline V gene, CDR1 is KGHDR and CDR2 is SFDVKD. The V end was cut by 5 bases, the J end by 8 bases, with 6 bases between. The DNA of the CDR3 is TGTGCCACCAGTGTTACCCATGAGCAGTTCTTC. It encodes CATSVTHEQFF.

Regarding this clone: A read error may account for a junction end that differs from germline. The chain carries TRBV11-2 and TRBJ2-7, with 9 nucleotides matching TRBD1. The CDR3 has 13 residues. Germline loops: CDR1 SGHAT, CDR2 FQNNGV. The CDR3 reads CASSLTQGAGLAF. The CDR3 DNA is TGTGCCAGCAGCTTAACACAGGGGGCCGGGCTAGCCTTC.

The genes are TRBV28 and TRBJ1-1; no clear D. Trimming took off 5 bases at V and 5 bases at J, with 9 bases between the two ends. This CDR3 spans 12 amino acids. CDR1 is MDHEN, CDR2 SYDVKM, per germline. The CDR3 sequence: CASSPPLTEAFF. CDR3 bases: TGTGCCAGCAGTCCCCCTCTTACTGAAGCTTTCTTT.

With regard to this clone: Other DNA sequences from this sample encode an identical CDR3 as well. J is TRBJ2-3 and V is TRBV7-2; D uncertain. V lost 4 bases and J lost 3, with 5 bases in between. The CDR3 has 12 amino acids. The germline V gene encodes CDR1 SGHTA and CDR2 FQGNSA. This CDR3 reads CASSSQTDTQYF. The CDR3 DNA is TGTGCCAGCAGCTCTCAAACAGATACGCAGTATTTT.

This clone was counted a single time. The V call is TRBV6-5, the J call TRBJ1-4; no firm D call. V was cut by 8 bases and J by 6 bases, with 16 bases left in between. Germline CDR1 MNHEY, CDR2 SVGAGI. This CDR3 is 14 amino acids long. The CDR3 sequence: CASGRHVYDEKLFF. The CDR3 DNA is TGTGCCAGCGGCCGACATGTGTATGATGAAAAACTGTTTTTT.